The rows below give T cell receptor beta chains drawn from one sample of a study of shared clonotypes between healthy human individuals. The protocol was immunoSEQ multiplex PCR, while the TCRdb copy is restricted to in-frame clones and leaves out a portion. The sample includes about 2,200,000 clones, roughly 91% seen only once; the top ten take roughly 1.8%. Sequencing input: naive CD8+ T cells from PBMCs. The source of these receptors is a young man in good health. Some clones in this sample may be carry-over from other donors' samples. Each CDR3 is given with its conserved first and last residue. The order of the fields is D gene, V gene, J gene, CDR3 protein, CDR3 DNA. The D gene is left open where the match is weak.

D gene: TRBD1; V gene: TRBV28; J gene: TRBJ2-5; CDR3 protein: CASSPRQGTEETQYF; CDR3 DNA: TGTGCCAGCAGTCCCCGACAGGGGACAGAGGAGACCCAGTACTTC
D gene: NA; V gene: TRBV6-6; J gene: TRBJ2-7; CDR3 protein: CASSYSRDTITYEQYF; CDR3 DNA: TGTGCCAGCAGTTACTCGAGGGACACCATAACCTACGAGCAGTACTTC
D gene: TRBD1; V gene: TRBV27; J gene: TRBJ1-5; CDR3 protein: CAIRNGQGRCSSNQPQHF; CDR3 DNA: TGTGCCATCAGGAACGGACAGGGGAGATGTTCGAGCAATCAGCCCCAGCATTTT
D gene: TRBD2; V gene: TRBV19; J gene: TRBJ2-1; CDR3 protein: CASSMVASGYNEQFF; CDR3 DNA: TGTGCCAGTAGTATGGTGGCTAGCGGATACAATGAGCAGTTCTTC
D gene: NA; V gene: TRBV28; J gene: TRBJ2-7; CDR3 protein: CASSFRRANHEQYF; CDR3 DNA: TGTGCCAGCAGTTTTCGCCGGGCCAACCACGAGCAGTACTTC
D gene: NA; V gene: TRBV7-9; J gene: TRBJ1-1; CDR3 protein: CASDGTGNANTEAFF; CDR3 DNA: TGTGCCAGCGATGGGACCGGGAATGCGAACACTGAAGCTTTCTTT
D gene: NA; V gene: TRBV6-5; J gene: TRBJ2-7; CDR3 protein: CASSLGGGPGSYEQYF; CDR3 DNA: TGTGCCAGCAGTTTGGGAGGAGGACCTGGGTCCTACGAGCAGTACTTC
D gene: NA; V gene: TRBV13; J gene: TRBJ2-2; CDR3 protein: CASSLRPAHRNTGELFF; CDR3 DNA: TGTGCCAGCAGCTTGAGGCCGGCTCACCGGAACACCGGGGAGCTGTTTTTT
D gene: NA; V gene: TRBV2; J gene: TRBJ2-1; CDR3 protein: CASSEWSTKLYNEQFF; CDR3 DNA: TGTGCCAGCAGTGAGTGGAGCACAAAGCTCTACAATGAGCAGTTCTTC
D gene: TRBD1; V gene: TRBV4-1; J gene: TRBJ1-2; CDR3 protein: CASSQGPGTGNYGYTF; CDR3 DNA: TGCGCCAGCAGCCAAGGCCCCGGGACAGGGAACTATGGCTACACCTTC
D gene: NA; V gene: TRBV6-1; J gene: TRBJ2-1; CDR3 protein: CASPEARAYNEQFF; CDR3 DNA: TGTGCCAGCCCGGAGGCGCGGGCCTACAATGAGCAGTTCTTC
D gene: NA; V gene: TRBV5-1; J gene: TRBJ1-4; CDR3 protein: CASSLQRERNEKLFF; CDR3 DNA: TGCGCCAGCAGCTTGCAGAGGGAGCGTAATGAAAAACTGTTTTTT
D gene: TRBD2; V gene: TRBV27; J gene: TRBJ2-1; CDR3 protein: CASSFLLADSYNEQFF; CDR3 DNA: TGTGCCAGCAGTTTTCTTCTAGCGGACTCCTACAATGAGCAGTTCTTC
D gene: TRBD1; V gene: TRBV30; J gene: TRBJ1-2; CDR3 protein: CAWADRRGYTF; CDR3 DNA: TGTGCCTGGGCGGACAGGCGGGGCTACACCTTC
D gene: TRBD1; V gene: TRBV29-1; J gene: TRBJ2-3; CDR3 protein: CSVVQGVTDTQYF; CDR3 DNA: TGCAGCGTTGTACAGGGGGTCACAGATACGCAGTATTTT
D gene: NA; V gene: TRBV4-2; J gene: TRBJ2-7; CDR3 protein: CASSQGRLYPYEQYF; CDR3 DNA: TGTGCCAGCAGCCAAGGAAGGCTATACCCCTACGAGCAGTACTTC
D gene: TRBD2; V gene: TRBV6-1; J gene: TRBJ2-7; CDR3 protein: CASSEPGLAGPGYEQYF; CDR3 DNA: TGTGCCAGCAGTGAGCCTGGACTAGCGGGGCCAGGCTACGAGCAGTACTTC
D gene: TRBD1; V gene: TRBV28; J gene: TRBJ1-1; CDR3 protein: CASSFRQGGTEAFF; CDR3 DNA: TGTGCCAGCAGTTTTAGACAGGGTGGTACTGAAGCTTTCTTT
D gene: NA; V gene: TRBV7-6; J gene: TRBJ2-3; CDR3 protein: CASSDIDGSTDTQYF; CDR3 DNA: TGTGCCAGCAGCGACATTGACGGCAGCACAGATACGCAGTATTTT
D gene: TRBD2; V gene: TRBV7-3; J gene: TRBJ2-3; CDR3 protein: CASGGGPEDTQYF; CDR3 DNA: TGTGCCAGCGGGGGAGGGCCTGAGGATACGCAGTATTTT
D gene: TRBD1; V gene: TRBV7-2; J gene: TRBJ1-2; CDR3 protein: CASSSRGVAGGDGYTF; CDR3 DNA: TGTGCCAGCAGCTCCCGGGGAGTGGCAGGGGGCGATGGCTACACCTTC
D gene: TRBD1; V gene: TRBV29-1; J gene: TRBJ2-7; CDR3 protein: CSGLGQGGNEQYF; CDR3 DNA: TGCAGCGGATTAGGACAGGGGGGGAACGAGCAGTACTTC
D gene: NA; V gene: TRBV7-6; J gene: TRBJ2-1; CDR3 protein: CASSFLAGSYNEQFF; CDR3 DNA: TGTGCCAGCAGCTTTCTTGCGGGCTCCTACAATGAGCAGTTCTTC
D gene: TRBD2; V gene: TRBV5-6; J gene: TRBJ2-2; CDR3 protein: CASSLLTSGRHGELFF; CDR3 DNA: TGTGCCAGCAGCCTACTAACTAGCGGGAGACACGGGGAGCTGTTTTTT
D gene: NA; V gene: TRBV4-1; J gene: TRBJ2-1; CDR3 protein: CASRGLVYNEQFF; CDR3 DNA: TGCGCCAGCAGAGGGCTAGTCTACAATGAGCAGTTCTTC
D gene: NA; V gene: TRBV28; J gene: TRBJ2-7; CDR3 protein: CASSLRTGYEQYF; CDR3 DNA: TGTGCCAGCAGTTTAAGGACGGGCTACGAGCAGTACTTC
D gene: NA; V gene: TRBV4-3; J gene: TRBJ2-1; CDR3 protein: CASSQGTYNEQFF; CDR3 DNA: TGCGCCAGCAGCCAAGGAACCTACAATGAGCAGTTCTTC
D gene: NA; V gene: TRBV10-3; J gene: TRBJ2-7; CDR3 protein: CAISEGTPPVYEQYF; CDR3 DNA: TGTGCCATCAGTGAAGGGACTCCCCCCGTGTACGAGCAGTACTTC
D gene: NA; V gene: TRBV27; J gene: TRBJ1-1; CDR3 protein: CASSSIQRGYTEAFF; CDR3 DNA: TGTGCCAGCAGTTCTATTCAAAGAGGGTACACTGAAGCTTTCTTT